One sample yielded the 21 T cell receptor beta chains listed below, sequenced in a study of read filtering for tumor transcriptome and immune sequencing. The library was built from approximately 400 ng RNA with molecular barcoded adaptors for alpha/delta and beta/gamma chains. TCRdb independently ran MiXCR on the reads; one entry per CDR3 protein. The data contain approximately 60,000 distinct CDR3 sequences, 20% to 25% of them singletons. Sequencing was performed on a population of CD138-negative cells sorted from bone marrow. All receptors derive from a donor over 35 with multiple myeloma.

The chain uses TRBV7-9 and TRBJ2-2; the D is unclear. The CDR3 spans 14 residues. Germline V gene lookup returns CDR1 SEHNR and CDR2 FQNEAQ (reference sequence). V shed 5 bases and J shed 6 bases, with 13 bases lying between them. The CDR3 protein is CASSNGVVSGELFF. The CDR3 DNA reads as TGTGCCAGCAGCAACGGCGTCGTTTCCGGGGAGCTGTTTTTT.

This clonotype was found a few times. The DNA for the CDR3 is TGTGCCAGCAGTACGGGACTAGCGGGAGGAAGGAATGAGCAGTTCTTC. Amino acids: CASSTGLAGGRNEQFF. The chain joins TRBV12-3 or TRBV12-4 to TRBJ2-1; TRBD2 agrees at 15 bases. Trimming cost V 5 bases and J 7 bases; bases outside gene matches: 6. The CDR3 runs 16 residues.

To note about this clonotype: This could be a read error, since a much larger clone is one nucleotide away. This is likely a read error, given that the CDR3 carries no conserved phenylalanine or tryptophan at its end. The chain couples TRBV5-1 to TRBJ2-7, with 10 bases aligning to TRBD2. V was clipped by 2 bases and J by 3 bases; unmatched bases: 5. Per the germline V gene, CDR1 is SGHRS and CDR2 is YFSETQ. CDR3 length: 15 residues. CDR3: CASSLGSGGLYEQYI. CDR3 nucleotides: TGCGCCAGCAGCTTAGGTAGCGGGGGGCTCTACGAGCAGTACATC.

Regarding this clonotype: The junction and the germline gene differ at one end; a read error may be behind it. The chain carries TRBV5-1 and TRBJ2-5, with D unresolved. CDR3 length: 13 residues. Germline CDR1 reads SGHRS; CDR2 reads YFSETQ. CDR3 DNA: TGCGCCAGCAGCTTGTTAGGTCAAGAGACCCAGTGCTTC. This encodes CASSLLGQETQCF.

This clonotype was counted once. Since a much larger clone is just one base distant, this may be a read error. CDR3: CTSGVEGEKLFF. In nucleotides, the CDR3 is TGCACCAGCGGAGTCGAGGGTGAAAAACTGTTTTTT. This chain connects TRBV10-2 to TRBJ1-4; D gene uncertain. This CDR3 is 12 amino acids long. The germline gives CDR1 WSHSY, CDR2 SAAADI.

This clonotype was observed a handful of times. The chain couples TRBV28 to TRBJ1-5; 8 bases align to TRBD1. The CDR3 runs 15 residues. Looked up from germline, CDR1 is MDHEN and CDR2 is SYDVKM. The ends lost 5 bases at V and 3 bases at J; junction bases unmatched: 6. The CDR3 DNA reads as TGTGCCAGCAGTACGGCAGGGGGCCCCAATCAGCCCCAGCATTTT. Residues: CASSTAGGPNQPQHF.

In regard to this clonotype: A read error may be the cause here, since a much bigger clone is one base away. The chain couples TRBV28 to TRBJ2-5; 7 nucleotides line up with TRBD1. Germline assignment: CDR1 MDHEN and CDR2 SYDVKM. The length of the CDR3 is 14 residues. V was clipped by 4 bases and J by 9 bases; unmatched bases: 11. As DNA, the CDR3 is TGTGCCAGCAGTTCATCGACAGGGCACGAGGCCCAGTACTTC. This translates into CASSSSTGHEAQYF.

The chain recombines TRBV27 with TRBJ1-2; possible D gene TRBD1, 5 bases. Per germline, CDR1 MNHEY and CDR2 SMNVEV (reference sequence). V lost 5 bases and J lost 3, with 10 bases in between. The CDR3 spans 13 residues. The CDR3 DNA sequence: TGTGCCAGCAGTCCAGGGAGTTACTATGGCTACACCTTC. This translates into CASSPGSYYGYTF.

This clonotype was picked up many times. The rearrangement joins TRBV5-1 to TRBJ2-2, with D maybe TRBD1 (6 bases). This CDR3 is 15 amino acids long. In germline, CDR1 is SGHRS, CDR2 YFSETQ. V lost 1 base and J 3 bases, leaving 10 bases between the germline ends. For the CDR3, the DNA is TGCGCCAGCAGCTTGACAGGGACGGACACCGGGGAGCTGTTTTTT. Residues: CASSLTGTDTGELFF.

This clonotype was counted only a few times. With a much larger clone just one base away, this may be a read error. The chain links TRBV10-2 to TRBJ2-1, with TRBD2 matching over 9 bases. The trim removed 6 bases at V and 8 bases at J, leaving 11 bases unmatched. Germline lookup yields CDR1 WSHSY and CDR2 SAAADI. The CDR3 has 15 amino acids. The CDR3 loop reads CASSGDAGGPDEQFF. The CDR3 nucleotides are TGCGCCAGCAGCGGGGACGCGGGGGGGCCCGATGAGCAGTTCTTC.

This clonotype was counted ten times or more. V usage is TRBV29-1 and J usage is TRBJ2-3, with a weak D call TRBD1 (6 bases). Germline CDR1 reads SQVTM; CDR2 reads ANQGSEA. The CDR3 runs 14 residues. V shed 6 bases and J shed 5 bases, with 18 bases lying between them. CDR3 DNA sequence: TGCAGCGTCCAAAGGCAGGGGTGGGGAGATACGCAGTATTTT. Translation gives CSVQRQGWGDTQYF.

Comments on this clonotype: A much larger clone sits a single nucleotide away, making a read error possible. The V call is TRBV7-8, the J call TRBJ2-3; D is unclear. The CDR3 has 12 amino acids. Germline V lookup: CDR1 SGHVS, CDR2 FQNEAQ. The CDR3 nucleotides read TGTGCCGGCAGCTCAAGTAGAGATACGCAGTATTTT. It is translated as CAGSSSRDTQYF.

This clonotype was counted ten times or more. The V call is TRBV20-1, the J call TRBJ2-1, with 9 bases fitting TRBD2. CDR3 size: 15 residues. The ends lost 1 base at V and 8 bases at J; junction bases unmatched: 9. Germline lookup yields CDR1 DFQATT and CDR2 SNEGSKA (reference sequence). The CDR3 loop is CSARVGGSGGDEQFF. The CDR3 nucleotides are TGCAGTGCTAGAGTGGGAGGTAGCGGGGGCGATGAGCAGTTCTTC.

Of note for this clonotype: One end of the junction is discordant with germline, which a read error may explain. The J gene is TRBJ2-1, the V gene TRBV7-6; D ambiguous. From germline, CDR1 is SGHVS and CDR2 FNYEAQ. The CDR3 extends over 17 amino acids. CDR3 DNA: TGTGCCAGCAGCTTATCATGGGTGGCGAACTCCTACAATGAACAGTTCTTC. Translated: CASSLSWVANSYNEQFF.

This clonotype was counted ten times or more. The rearrangement links TRBV20-1 to TRBJ2-7; D possibly corresponds to TRBD1 (5 bases). Germline CDR1 DFQATT, CDR2 SNEGSKA (reference sequence). Trimming took 0 bases from V and 3 from J, leaving 18 bases between them. This CDR3 has 16 residues. Here the CDR3 reads CSARDAIRQGGYEQYF. Here the CDR3 DNA reads TGCAGTGCTAGAGATGCCATCCGCCAGGGTGGCTACGAGCAGTACTTC.

A word on this clonotype: Possible read error: a much larger clone is one base away. The rearrangement uses TRBV20-1 and TRBJ2-3; 7 nucleotides agree with TRBD1. This CDR3 is 15 amino acids long. Trimming cost V 5 bases and J 6 bases; bases outside gene matches: 14. The germline gives CDR1 DFQATT, CDR2 SNEGSKA (reference sequence). This chain's CDR3 is CSAGEGQRFTDTQYF. DNA for the CDR3: TGCAGTGCTGGCGAGGGACAGAGGTTCACGGATACGCAGTATTTT.

This clonotype came up a few times. The chain uses TRBV10-1 and TRBJ2-3; the match to TRBD2 covers 11 bases. The CDR3 runs 16 residues. CDR1 is WNHNN and CDR2 is SYGVQD in the germline V gene (reference sequence). V shed 4 bases and J 3 bases; nucleotides not matched to a gene: 6. The CDR3 here is CASSGLTSGMTDTQYF. CDR3 in DNA: TGCGCCAGCAGTGGGCTGACTAGCGGGATGACAGATACGCAGTATTTT.

This clonotype showed up many times. The V gene is TRBV4-1, the J gene TRBJ2-2; 9 nucleotides agree with TRBD1. Unmatched junction bases numbered 6, after V lost 3 bases and J lost 7 bases. The CDR3 length is 15 residues. The germline CDR1 and CDR2 sequences are MGHRA and YSYEKL. CDR3: CASSQETGGSGELFF. CDR3 nucleotides: TGCGCCAGCAGCCAGGAGACAGGGGGAAGCGGGGAGCTGTTTTTT.

In its sample, this clonotype was seen many times. CDR3 sequence (DNA): TGTGCCAGCAAACGGGAGGACAATGAGCAGTTCTTC. Translated, it gives CASKREDNEQFF. The chain uses TRBV12-3 or TRBV12-4 and TRBJ2-1; TRBD2 agrees at 7 bases. The CDR3 is 12 residues long. The trim removed 7 bases at V and 5 bases at J, leaving 2 bases unmatched.

This clonotype was detected a few times. The chain employs TRBV7-3 and TRBJ2-3; 14 nucleotides match TRBD2. Germline CDR1 and CDR2: SGHTA and FQGTGA. The CDR3 runs 17 residues. V trimming: 5 bases; J trimming: 2 bases; junction bases outside the gene matches: 6. CDR3 nucleotide sequence: TGTGCCAGCAGCCGGGGACTAGCGGGGGAACACACAGATACGCAGTATTTT. This gives the protein CASSRGLAGEHTDTQYF.

The chain couples TRBV5-1 to TRBJ2-5; 9 positions match TRBD1. J gave up 3 bases and V 3 bases, and 6 bases lay outside the gene matches. This CDR3 spans 15 amino acids. Per germline, CDR1 SGHRS and CDR2 YFSETQ. Here the CDR3 DNA reads TGCGCCAGCAGCTGGACAGGGGCGGACAAAGAGACCCAGTACTTC. This encodes CASSWTGADKETQYF.